One T cell receptor beta chain is described in this entry. The entry originates in a study of blood T cell repertoires in COVID-19. Germline assignment: CDR1 DFQATT and CDR2 SNEGSKA (reference sequence). The ends were cut back, 3 bases at V and 2 bases at J, with 11 bases in the middle. This CDR3 spans 13 amino acids. The method was immunoSEQ multiplex PCR; TCRdb's version includes in-frame clones alone and lacks a portion of them. Among approximately 260,000 clones listed, around 82% were seen once. The origin of this receptor is a human donor in a cohort sampled during active COVID-19. The chain uses TRBV20-1 and TRBJ2-7; D might be TRBD2 (5 bases). Sequencing input: peripheral blood. The chain's CDR3 is CSASKPGTYEQYF. CDR3 in DNA: TGCAGTGCTAGTAAGCCGGGAACCTACGAGCAGTACTTC.